This TCR beta chain was sequenced for a study of CD8 T cells in ankylosing spondylitis. General study findings and limits: Some motif variants were previously reported in reactive arthritis synovial fluid and blood. Reports say disease-linked clones showed up significantly more in matched ankylosing spondylitis synovial fluid.

The germline V gene encodes CDR1 LGHDT and CDR2 YNNKEL (reference sequence). J gave up 4 bases and V 2 bases, and 8 bases lay outside the gene matches. The CDR3 is 15 residues long. A single record per CDR3 protein comes from TCRdb applying MiXCR to the 5' RACE reads. Altogether 200,000 or so distinct CDR3 sequences are present, over 10% being singletons, with the ten largest covering roughly 9.6%. In regard to this clonotype: What it binds is unknown.

This TCR was sampled from a female donor with ankylosing spondylitis or in good health (not recorded which). Sequenced material: blood, either unsorted or a sorted T cell fraction (not recorded which). The rearrangement links TRBV3-1 to TRBJ2-7; 7 bases agree with TRBD1. CDR3 residues: CASSQLSGTAYEQYF. The CDR3 DNA sequence: TGTGCCAGCAGCCAATTGTCCGGGACAGCTTACGAGCAGTACTTC.